Listed here are 22 T cell receptor beta chains from one sample, sequenced in a study of identical twins' blood T cells. TCRdb fed the 5' RACE reads into MiXCR, producing one record per CDR3 protein. This table holds about 370,000 distinct CDR3 sequences, roughly 28% found once. The source material was PBMCs. These receptors were collected from a woman between 18 and 50 years old in good health.

In regard to this clonotype: One end of the junction is discordant with germline, which a read error may explain. The J gene is TRBJ2-7, the V gene TRBV14; 7 nucleotides match TRBD2. The CDR3 is 15 amino acids. Germline assignment: CDR1 SGHDN and CDR2 FVKESK. The CDR3 DNA follows: TGTGCCAGCAGTCAAGATGAGGGACTATTCTACGAGCAGTACTTC. It yields the protein CASSQDEGLFYEQYF.

The CDR3 DNA sequence: TGCAGCGCCAACCCGGACAGCCTTAACACTGAAGCTTTCTTT. Its protein is CSANPDSLNTEAFF. The chain is built from TRBV29-1 and TRBJ1-1; TRBD1 is a possible D gene (6 bases). V was pared by 7 bases and J by 2 bases, with 17 bases between. The CDR3 is made up of 14 amino acids. Per the germline V gene, CDR1 is SQVTM and CDR2 is ANQGSEA.

The rearrangement links TRBV20-1 to TRBJ1-1; D is ambiguous. The CDR3 length is 13 residues. V dropped 4 bases and J dropped 5 bases, with 14 bases sitting between them. Germline loops: CDR1 DFQATT, CDR2 SNEGSKA (reference sequence). Here the CDR3 reads CSATIALMTEAFF. In DNA form, the CDR3 reads TGCAGTGCTACAATAGCGCTAATGACTGAAGCTTTCTTT.

This sequence joins TRBV29-1 and TRBJ2-7; 13 nucleotides align to TRBD2. The CDR3 totals 15 residues. With 3 bases clipped from V and 6 bases from J, the junction kept 8 bases outside the gene matches. The germline CDR1 and CDR2 sequences are SQVTM and ANQGSEA. CDR3 DNA sequence: TGCAGCGTTGATAACCGGACTAGCGGGAGTACCGAGCAGTACTTC. Encoded protein: CSVDNRTSGSTEQYF.

The chain employs TRBV25-1 and TRBJ1-2, with D possibly TRBD1 on 5 matching bases. Germline V gene data show CDR1 as MGHDK and CDR2 as SYGVNS. CDR3 length equals 14 residues. Trimming took off 8 bases at V and 1 base at J, with 14 bases between the two ends. The CDR3 DNA follows: TGTGCCAGCTCGGGACTTCAGATTAACTATGGCTACACCTTC. This sequence encodes CASSGLQINYGYTF.

V gene TRBV7-2 combines with J gene TRBJ1-2; no clear D gene. The V gene lost 5 bases and the J gene lost 5 bases, with 24 bases spanning the gap. The CDR3 runs to 17 residues. Germline loops: CDR1 SGHTA, CDR2 FQGNSA. The CDR3 protein is CASSLTHADSRFYGYTF. CDR3 nucleotides: TGTGCCAGCAGCCTTACCCATGCGGACTCCAGATTTTATGGCTACACCTTC.

V usage is TRBV21-1 and J usage is TRBJ2-7; TRBD1, the D gene given by the table, was not confirmed from the DNA. TRBV21-1 is a known pseudogene. CDR3 length: 19 residues. The DNA for the CDR3 is TGTGCCAGCAGCAAAGGTGCCCCGATATGCGGACAGTCCGACTACGAGCAGTACTTC. Translated, it gives CASSKGAPICGQSDYEQYF.

This clonotype turned up a few times. The chain is built from TRBV5-1 and TRBJ2-1; the D is unclear. The CDR3 covers 12 residues. CDR1 is SGHRS and CDR2 is YFSETQ in the germline V gene. V was pared by 2 bases and J by 10 bases, with 10 bases between. CDR3: CASSFANGEQFF. DNA for the CDR3: TGCGCCAGCAGCTTTGCGAACGGAGAGCAGTTCTTC.

This clonotype appeared a few times. The chain recombines TRBV7-2 with TRBJ2-3, with D hard to call. V was cut by 2 bases and J by 4 bases, with 19 bases left in between. The CDR3 spans 17 residues. Per the germline V gene, CDR1 is SGHTA and CDR2 is FQGNSA. The CDR3 DNA is TGTGCCAGCAGCTTAAAAAGTTCGGACCGTGCCCCAGATACGCAGTATTTT. Translated, it gives CASSLKSSDRAPDTQYF.

The chain carries TRBV10-3 and TRBJ1-5, with D possibly TRBD1 on 5 matching bases. The CDR3 sequence is 14 residues long. Germline V gene data show CDR1 as ENHRY and CDR2 as SYGVKD. The V end lost 10 bases, the J end lost 4 bases, and 17 bases lay between the germline ends. This CDR3 reads CATQAGAVNQPQHF. The DNA for the CDR3 is TGTGCCACTCAAGCTGGGGCAGTAAATCAGCCCCAGCATTTT.

The rearrangement joins TRBV29-1 to TRBJ2-1; weak D call: TRBD2 (6 bases). V gave up 8 bases and J gave up 4 bases, with 24 bases separating them. Germline lookup yields CDR1 SQVTM and CDR2 ANQGSEA. The CDR3 consists of 16 residues. The CDR3, as DNA: TGCAGCACGTCCACGGGAGACAGAGGGGCGTACAATGAGCAGTTCTTC. Amino acids: CSTSTGDRGAYNEQFF.

This clonotype was seen more than once but under ten times. The chain recombines TRBV29-1 with TRBJ1-1; D call uncertain. In germline, CDR1 is SQVTM, CDR2 ANQGSEA. The V and J ends lost 5 bases and 1 base respectively, with 8 bases between them. The CDR3 totals 12 residues. CDR3 DNA: TGCAGCGTTCATAGCTGGAACACTGAAGCTTTCTTT. Amino acid sequence: CSVHSWNTEAFF. The whole variable domain, remainder taken from reference TRBV29-1 and TRBJ1-1, is SAVISQKPSRDICQRGTSLTIQCQVDSQVTMMFWYRQQPGQSLTLIATANQGSEATYESGFVIDKFPISRPNLTFSTLTVSNMSPEDSSIYLCSVHSWNTEAFFGQGTRLTVV.

V is TRBV7-9 and J is TRBJ2-7, with a weak D call TRBD2 (5 bases). V was shortened by 1 base and J by 2 bases, with 9 bases between the two germline ends. The CDR3 runs 14 residues. Germline V gives CDR1 SEHNR, CDR2 FQNEAQ (reference sequence). The CDR3 DNA is TGTGCCAGCAGCTTAGGGACTGGGGCCTACGAGCAGTACTTC. Translation gives CASSLGTGAYEQYF.

Remarks on this clonotype: A much larger clone differs from this one at a single base, so this may be a read error. The V and J genes are TRBV11-3 and TRBJ1-1, with D possibly TRBD1 on 6 matching bases. CDR1 and CDR2 (germline): SGHNT, YENEEA. The CDR3 sequence is 15 residues long. CDR3 protein: CVSSSWTVMNTEAFF. The CDR3 DNA is TGTGTCAGCAGCTCCTGGACAGTCATGAACACTGAAGCTTTCTTT.

The chain combines TRBV29-1 with TRBJ1-1, with unresolved D. Per the germline V gene, CDR1 is SQVTM and CDR2 is ANQGSEA. The CDR3 has 12 amino acids. The ends were cut back, 6 bases at V and 5 bases at J, with 13 bases in the middle. CDR3 amino acids: CSVGLLGTEAFF. The CDR3 DNA reads as TGCAGCGTCGGACTGTTAGGTACTGAAGCTTTCTTT.

This sequence joins TRBV20-1 and TRBJ2-3, with D possibly matching TRBD2 (6 bases). The CDR3 consists of 14 residues. CDR1 is DFQATT and CDR2 is SNEGSKA in the germline V gene (reference sequence). The V and J ends lost 4 bases and 5 bases respectively, with 16 bases between them. The CDR3 bases are TGCAGTGCTATGTCGGTCCAGGGAGGAGATACGCAGTATTTT. This codes for CSAMSVQGGDTQYF.

In regard to this clonotype: One end of the junction does not line up with germline, which may come from a read error. This chain links TRBV10-3 with TRBJ1-1, with D tentatively TRBD1 (5 bases). In germline, CDR1 is ENHRY, CDR2 SYGVKD. The CDR3 sequence is 16 residues long. The CDR3 sequence is CAISEPKRDRTTSALF. The CDR3 bases are TGTGCCATCAGTGAACCGAAGAGGGACCGAACGACGTCAGCTTTATTT.

This sequence joins TRBV12-5 and TRBJ1-1, with D tentatively TRBD1 (6 bases). V was cut by 6 bases and J by 5 bases, with 13 bases left in between. This CDR3 region has 13 residues. Germline CDR1 LGHNT, CDR2 FRNRAP. The CDR3 is CASGQQGNTEAFF. DNA for the CDR3: TGTGCTAGTGGCCAACAGGGAAATACTGAAGCTTTCTTT.

The V call is TRBV2, the J call TRBJ2-2, with D perhaps matching TRBD2 (6 bases). The germline gives CDR1 SNHLY, CDR2 FYNNEI. This CDR3 spans 16 amino acids. The V and J ends lost 7 bases and 4 bases respectively, with 19 bases between them. The CDR3 bases are TGTGCCAGCACCATAACCGGGACTCGAATCACCGGGGAGCTGTTTTTT. It specifies CASTITGTRITGELFF. The full variable domain, completed using reference TRBV2 and TRBJ2-2, is EPEVTQTPSHQVTQMGQEVILRCVPISNHLYFYWYRQILGQKVEFLVSFYNNEISEKSEIFDDQFSVERPDGSNFTLKIRSTKLEDSAMYFCASTITGTRITGELFFGEGSRLTVL.

This clonotype has only a few counts. The chain couples TRBV14 to TRBJ2-1; D is perhaps TRBD2 (5 bases). Between the trimmed V and J ends, which lost 0 bases and 12 bases, there was a span of 12 bases. This CDR3 region has 13 residues. CDR1 SGHDN and CDR2 FVKESK come from the germline V gene. CDR3 nucleotide sequence: TGTGCCAGCAGCCAAGATCGGCCAGAGGGGCAGTTCTTC. Translation: CASSQDRPEGQFF.

The chain links TRBV29-1 to TRBJ1-1, with a tentative D call TRBD1 (6 bases). The V end was cut by 6 bases, the J end by 1 base, with 12 bases between. The CDR3 spans 13 residues. Germline V lookup: CDR1 SQVTM, CDR2 ANQGSEA. CDR3 in amino acids: CSVRGAWNTEAFF. As DNA, the CDR3 is TGCAGCGTACGGGGGGCTTGGAACACTGAAGCTTTCTTT. Looking up the rest from reference TRBV29-1 and TRBJ1-1 gives the full variable domain: SAVISQKPSRDICQRGTSLTIQCQVDSQVTMMFWYRQQPGQSLTLIATANQGSEATYESGFVIDKFPISRPNLTFSTLTVSNMSPEDSSIYLCSVRGAWNTEAFFGQGTRLTVV.

This clonotype came up a few times. This chain uses TRBV5-1 with TRBJ2-1, with 9 bases fitting TRBD2. J lost 6 bases, V lost 1 base, and 8 bases had no gene match. Germline loops: CDR1 SGHRS, CDR2 YFSETQ. The CDR3 is made up of 16 amino acids. This CDR3 is CASSLSSGRRRNEQFF. Here the CDR3 DNA reads TGCGCCAGCAGCTTGTCAAGCGGGAGGAGACGCAATGAGCAGTTCTTC.